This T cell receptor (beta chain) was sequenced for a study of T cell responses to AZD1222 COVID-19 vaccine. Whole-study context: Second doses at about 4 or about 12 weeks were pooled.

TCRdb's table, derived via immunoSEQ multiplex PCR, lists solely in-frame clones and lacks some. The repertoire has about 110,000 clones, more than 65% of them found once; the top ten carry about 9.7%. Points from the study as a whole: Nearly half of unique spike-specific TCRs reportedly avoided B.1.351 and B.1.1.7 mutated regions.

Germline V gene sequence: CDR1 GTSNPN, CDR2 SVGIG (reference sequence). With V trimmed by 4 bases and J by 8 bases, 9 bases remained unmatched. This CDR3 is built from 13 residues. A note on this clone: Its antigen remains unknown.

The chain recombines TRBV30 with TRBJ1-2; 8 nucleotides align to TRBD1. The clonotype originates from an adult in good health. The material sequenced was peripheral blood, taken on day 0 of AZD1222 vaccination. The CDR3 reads CAWTIQGAGGYTF. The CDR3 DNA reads TGTGCCTGGACTATTCAGGGGGCGGGAGGCTACACCTTC.